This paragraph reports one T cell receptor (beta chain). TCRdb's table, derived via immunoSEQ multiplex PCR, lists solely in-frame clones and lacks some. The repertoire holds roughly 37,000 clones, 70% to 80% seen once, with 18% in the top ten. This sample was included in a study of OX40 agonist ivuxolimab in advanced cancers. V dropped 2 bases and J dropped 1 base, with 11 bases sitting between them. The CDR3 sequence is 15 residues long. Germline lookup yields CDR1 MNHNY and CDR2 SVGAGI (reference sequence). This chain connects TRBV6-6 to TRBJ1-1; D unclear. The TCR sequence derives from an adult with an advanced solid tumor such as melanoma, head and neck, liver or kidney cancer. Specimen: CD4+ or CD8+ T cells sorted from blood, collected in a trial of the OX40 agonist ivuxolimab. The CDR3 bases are TGTGCCAGCAGTTACACATACCACACGAACACTGAAGCTTTCTTT. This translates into CASSYTYHTNTEAFF.